Included here is one T cell receptor beta chain sequence, with context. Its antigen is not known. TCRdb re-derived calls from the reads in MiXCR, one entry per CDR3 protein. Here the sample spans fewer than 850,000 distinct CDR3 sequences, 29% being singletons. The V segment lost 4 bases and the J segment 6 bases; nucleotides outside the gene matches: 6. Germline CDR1 SEHNR, CDR2 FQNEAQ (reference sequence). This CDR3 region has 15 residues. These data are taken from a study of T cell repertoires in cytomegalovirus infection. Overall study context: HLA-B-restricted CMV epitopes that are well studied, plus recently identified HLA-C-restricted ones, were used by the study. Through public TCR beta signatures, both CMV infection and matching HLA type were indicated. Study-level points and caveats: The cumulative frequency of public TCR beta families identified carriers of CMV plus the relevant HLA. Clonotype analysis showed dominance of the ex vivo response by HLA-C-restricted CMV-specific TCR beta clonotypes.

The sequence was collected from a human donor in good health (CMV status not recorded). Some clones in this sample may be carry-over from other donors' samples. The gene calls are TRBV7-9 and TRBJ1-2; 12 positions match TRBD1. The material was cultured CD8+ T cells from PBMCs, obtained from culture after CMV antigen stimulation. In nucleotides, the CDR3 is TGTGCCAGCAGCTCCGGGACAGGGGGCATAAATGGCTACACCTTC. Amino acid sequence: CASSSGTGGINGYTF. Looking up the rest from reference TRBV7-9 and TRBJ1-2 gives the full variable domain: DTGVSQNPRHKITKRGQNVTFRCDPISEHNRLYWYRQTLGQGPEFLTYFQNEAQLEKSRLLSDRFSAERPKGSFSTLEIQRTEQGDSAMYLCASSSGTGGINGYTFGSGTRLTVV.